These 18 T cell receptor beta chains were sequenced from one sample in a study of blood T cell repertoires in COVID-19. The table came from immunoSEQ multiplex PCR; TCRdb's copy has only in-frame clones and leaves some out. This sample has a few hundred thousand clones; just under 90% occur once, and the top ten carry about 10%. The source material was PBMCs or T cells enriched from blood (not recorded which). These TCRs come from a woman between 50 and 59 years old who had recovered from COVID-19.

The chain is built from TRBV9 and TRBJ2-6; D not certain. V was clipped by 2 bases and J by 0 bases, with 6 bases between them. CDR3 length equals 15 residues. CDR1 and CDR2 (germline): SGDLS, YYNGEE. The CDR3 reads CASSVGFSGANVLTF. The CDR3 DNA is TGTGCCAGCAGCGTTGGCTTCTCTGGGGCCAACGTCCTGACTTTC. Combining the CDR3 with reference TRBV9 and TRBJ2-6 gives the whole variable domain DSGVTQTPKHLITATGQRVTLRCSPRSGDLSVYWYQQSLDQGLQFLIQYYNGEERAKGNILERFSAQQFPDLHSELNLSSLELGDSALYFCASSVGFSGANVLTFGAGSRLTVL.

The chain combines TRBV29-1 with TRBJ1-2, with 8 positions matching TRBD1. V shed 6 bases and J 8 bases; nucleotides not matched to a gene: 8. CDR1 and CDR2 from the germline V gene are SQVTM and ANQGSEA. The CDR3 length is 12 residues. CDR3: CSVAGGRGGYTF. The DNA for the CDR3 is TGCAGCGTGGCAGGGGGCCGAGGAGGCTACACCTTC.

This chain connects TRBV28 to TRBJ1-4; 8 bases line up with TRBD1. Germline CDR1 is MDHEN and CDR2 is SYDVKM. V lost 4 bases, J lost 9 bases, and 7 bases stayed unmatched. The CDR3 loop spans 14 amino acids. CDR3 sequence reads: CASSSSDRAQKLFF. CDR3 nucleotides: TGTGCCAGCAGTTCCTCGGACAGGGCGCAAAAACTGTTTTTT.

This clone occurred a few times. This sequence joins TRBV27 and TRBJ2-7, with D tentatively TRBD2 (5 bases). CDR3 size: 14 residues. Germline V gives CDR1 MNHEY, CDR2 SMNVEV (reference sequence). Trimming took off 4 bases at V and 2 bases at J, with 12 bases between the two ends. For the CDR3, the DNA is TGTGCCAGCAGTTCAGTGGACTTAGCCTACGAGCAGTACTTC. Its protein product is CASSSVDLAYEQYF.

The chain is built from TRBV14 and TRBJ1-1; a possible D gene is TRBD1 (6 bases). CDR3 size: 16 residues. V was clipped by 6 bases and J by 0 bases, with 17 bases between them. Per the germline V gene, CDR1 is SGHDN and CDR2 is FVKESK. The CDR3 here is CASRVWDTHMNTEAFF. The CDR3, as DNA: TGTGCCAGCAGGGTATGGGACACCCATATGAACACTGAAGCTTTCTTT.

The chain has TRBV4-3 and TRBJ2-5, with a tentative D call TRBD1 (6 bases). V was clipped by 0 bases and J by 5 bases, with 13 bases between them. The CDR3 loop spans 15 amino acids. Germline values: CDR1 LGHNA, CDR2 YSLEER. The CDR3 nucleotides are TGCGCCAGCAGCCAAGATGCTAGGGGGTGGGAGACCCAGTACTTC. Translated: CASSQDARGWETQYF.

The chain combines TRBV19 with TRBJ1-6; 12 bases are a match to TRBD1. This CDR3 spans 20 amino acids. V lost 9 bases to trimming and J lost 0 bases; unmatched junction nucleotides: 15. The germline CDR1 and CDR2 sequences are LNHDA and SQIVND (reference sequence). CDR3 nucleotide sequence: TGTGCCAGCTCCGGGACAGGGGGCCGCGGCACCAGCTCCTATAATTCACCCCTCCACTTT. Protein product: CASSGTGGRGTSSYNSPLHF.

The rearrangement links TRBV2 to TRBJ2-1; a possible D gene is TRBD2 (5 bases). This CDR3 contains 15 residues. V gave up 6 bases and J gave up 0 bases, with 12 bases separating them. CDR1 and CDR2 from the germline V gene are SNHLY and FYNNEI. This CDR3 reads CASRTTVTSYNEQFF. The CDR3 nucleotides read TGTGCCAGCAGGACTACAGTAACCTCCTACAATGAGCAGTTCTTC.

The chain combines TRBV6-5 with TRBJ1-2, with D hard to call. The CDR3 consists of 14 residues. The germline V and J ends were trimmed by 2 bases and 0 bases, with 7 bases remaining between them. Germline CDR1 is MNHEY and CDR2 is SVGAGI. CDR3 loop: CASSYAAPNYGYTF. CDR3 in DNA: TGTGCCAGCAGTTACGCGGCACCTAACTATGGCTACACCTTC.

This clone has only one observation. This chain joins TRBV11-2 and TRBJ2-7; D might be TRBD2 (5 bases). V was shortened by 2 bases and J by 1 base, with 15 bases between the two germline ends. The CDR3 spans 16 residues. Germline CDR1 SGHAT, CDR2 FQNNGV. CDR3: CASSLRAATGSYEQYF. As DNA, the CDR3 is TGTGCCAGCAGCTTAAGAGCGGCGACGGGATCCTACGAGCAGTACTTC.

The chain couples TRBV2 to TRBJ1-3, with D tentatively TRBD1 (6 bases). Germline assignment: CDR1 SNHLY and CDR2 FYNNEI. Trimming took 1 base from V and 0 from J, leaving 10 bases between them. The length of the CDR3 is 16 residues. DNA for the CDR3: TGTGCCAGCAGTGAAGGTGGACAGCCCTCTGGAAACACCATATATTTT. Amino acids: CASSEGGQPSGNTIYF.

The chain carries TRBV12-5 and TRBJ1-6; 9 bases agree with TRBD1. The V and J ends lost 6 bases and 8 bases, in that order; junction bases with no gene match: 14. The germline CDR1 and CDR2 sequences are LGHNT and FRNRAP. The length of the CDR3 is 17 residues. CDR3 amino acids: CASGATGRDRVYSPLHF. The CDR3 DNA reads TGTGCTAGTGGCGCAACAGGAAGGGACAGGGTGTATTCACCCCTCCACTTT.

V is TRBV6-5 and J is TRBJ2-7, with D perhaps TRBD2 (5 bases). V was trimmed by 10 bases and J by 6 bases, leaving 25 bases between them. Germline V gene lookup returns CDR1 MNHEY and CDR2 SVGAGI. CDR3 length equals 15 residues. CDR3 coding DNA: TGTGCCATCGCGGATCGGACGGAGGTGGGATGCGAGCAGTACTTC. Translation: CAIADRTEVGCEQYF.

The CDR3 loop is CASSLGTGGGGYTF. The DNA of the CDR3 is TGCGCCAGCAGCTTAGGGACAGGGGGCGGTGGCTACACCTTC. The chain links TRBV5-1 to TRBJ1-2; TRBD1 matches at 12 bases. This CDR3 region has 14 residues. Germline CDR1 reads SGHRS; CDR2 reads YFSETQ. After removal of 2 bases from V and 7 bases from J, the junction contained 3 bases not matched to a gene.

The rearrangement uses TRBV7-8 and TRBJ1-2, with D tentatively TRBD1 (5 bases). Germline V gene lookup returns CDR1 SGHVS and CDR2 FQNEAQ. V gave up 5 bases and J gave up 3 bases, with 10 bases separating them. The CDR3 contains 13 residues. The CDR3 reads CASSLREDYGYTF. In DNA, the CDR3 is TGTGCCAGCAGCCTCAGGGAGGACTATGGCTACACCTTC.

This rearrangement joins TRBV11-1 to TRBJ1-1; 9 bases are shared with TRBD1. Unmatched junction bases numbered 5, after V lost 6 bases and J lost 6 bases. Germline CDR1 SGHAT, CDR2 FQDESV (reference sequence). The CDR3 loop spans 13 amino acids. CDR3 nucleotide sequence: TGTGCCAGCAGGGAAACAGGGGGCCCTGAAGCTTTCTTT. It codes for CASRETGGPEAFF.

This clone was detected a few times. V is TRBV5-1 and J is TRBJ2-1, with 9 nucleotides matching TRBD1. The germline V gene has CDR1 SGHRS and CDR2 YFSETQ. V lost 4 bases and J lost 8; bases outside the gene matches: 13. The CDR3 sequence is 16 residues long. For the CDR3, the DNA is TGCGCCAGCAGCCCGGCGCCGGGACAGGGATCACATGAGCAGTTCTTC. This codes for CASSPAPGQGSHEQFF.

This clone was observed once. This chain connects TRBV6-2 or TRBV6-3 to TRBJ1-3; tentative D call: TRBD1 (6 bases). Trimming pared 2 bases from V and 2 bases from J, leaving 10 bases between. CDR3 length: 15 amino acids. From germline, CDR1 is MNHEY and CDR2 SVGEGT. The CDR3 DNA reads as TGTGCCAGCAGTTACGGTGGGGGCCCTGGAAACACCATATATTTT. This encodes CASSYGGGPGNTIYF.